Shown below are 27 T cell receptor beta chains from a single sample sequenced in a study of T cells in Graves' hyperthyroidism and ophthalmopathy. The CDR3 regions of TCR beta were amplified from RNA transcripts. An initial round of RT-PCR targeting the TCR CDR3 relied on the HTBI primer set. TCRdb reprocessed the multiplex PCR reads via MiXCR and lists one record per CDR3 protein. The table lists about 380,000 distinct CDR3 sequences, approximately 17% of them singletons. Sequenced sample: blood. The receptors stem from a man younger than 35 with Graves' ophthalmopathy.

This clonotype was counted at least ten times. The chain uses TRBV9 and TRBJ1-1; D gene unclear. CDR1 SGDLS and CDR2 YYNGEE come from the germline V gene. The CDR3 totals 13 residues. Trimming left V 0 bases short and J 4 bases short, with 7 bases between. The CDR3 region has the DNA TGTGCCAGCAGCGTAGCATGGGCCACTGAAGCTTTCTTT. Protein: CASSVAWATEAFF.

J is TRBJ1-4 and V is TRBV18; TRBD1 might be the D (5 bases). This CDR3 contains 16 residues. V was clipped by 0 bases and J by 2 bases, with 10 bases between them. Germline values: CDR1 KGHSH, CDR2 LQKENI. CDR3 DNA: TGTGCCAGCTCACCACCCACCGGGGGGACTAATGAAAAACTGTTTTTT. This gives the protein CASSPPTGGTNEKLFF.

With regard to this clonotype: This may be a read error, as it is one base from a much larger clone. CDR3 loop: CAGRPWTGSGYTF. The CDR3 nucleotides are TGTGCCGGCAGACCCTGGACAGGTTCTGGCTACACCTTC. The gene calls are TRBV28 and TRBJ1-2; 7 bases match TRBD1. This CDR3 region has 13 residues. Germline V gives CDR1 MDHEN, CDR2 SYDVKM.

This chain connects TRBV9 to TRBJ2-2; 7 nucleotides align to TRBD2. Germline V gene data show CDR1 as SGDLS and CDR2 as YYNGEE. Trimming removed 4 bases from V and 3 bases from J; junction bases left unmatched: 9. The CDR3 length is 16 residues. CDR3 loop: CASSQPGGWDTGELFF. The CDR3 DNA sequence: TGTGCCAGCAGCCAACCCGGGGGGTGGGACACCGGGGAGCTGTTTTTT.

This clonotype has ten or more counts. CDR3 region: CASRALRDQPQHF. The CDR3, as DNA: TGTGCCAGCAGGGCCTTAAGAGATCAGCCCCAGCATTTT. This chain joins TRBV2 and TRBJ1-5, with unresolved D. This CDR3 has 13 residues. Per the germline V gene, CDR1 is SNHLY and CDR2 is FYNNEI. Trimming cost V 6 bases and J 5 bases, with 11 bases left between them.

This clonotype was recorded at least ten times. The V call is TRBV5-1, the J call TRBJ2-1; D unresolved. The CDR3 length is 12 residues. Germline CDR1 and CDR2: SGHRS and YFSETQ. Trimming cost V 0 bases and J 7 bases, with 5 bases left between them. The CDR3: CASSLGVNEQFF. DNA for the CDR3: TGCGCCAGCAGCTTGGGGGTGAATGAGCAGTTCTTC.

V is TRBV6-1 and J is TRBJ1-2, with 11 bases lining up with TRBD1. V lost 3 bases and J lost 8; bases outside the gene matches: 14. The CDR3 covers 17 residues. Looked up from germline, CDR1 is MNHNS and CDR2 is SASEGT. CDR3 nucleotides: TGTGCCAGCAGTGAGGGTACCACCGGGACAGGGGGAAGGGGCTACACCTTC. This sequence encodes CASSEGTTGTGGRGYTF.

This clonotype was picked up many times. The gene calls are TRBV3-1 and TRBJ1-2, with 10 bases matching TRBD1. The ends lost 1 base at V and 7 bases at J; junction bases unmatched: 6. This CDR3 is 15 amino acids long. Germline V gene sequence: CDR1 LGHDT, CDR2 YNNKEL (reference sequence). CDR3 residues: CASSQGGTGVAGYTF. CDR3 nucleotide sequence: TGTGCCAGCAGCCAAGGCGGGACAGGGGTTGCTGGCTACACCTTC.

Ten or more counts support this clonotype. The V and J genes are TRBV3-1 and TRBJ1-6, with D perhaps matching TRBD1 (6 bases). Germline values: CDR1 LGHDT, CDR2 YNNKEL (reference sequence). Trimming left V 0 bases short and J 7 bases short, with 13 bases between. The CDR3 is 16 residues long. The CDR3 nucleotides read TGTGCCAGCAGCCAAGATGTACAGGGCCTGAATTCACCCCTCCACTTT. Amino acids: CASSQDVQGLNSPLHF.

This clonotype came up many times. V is TRBV28 and J is TRBJ1-1; no clear D gene. The CDR3 is 16 residues long. V lost 3 bases to trimming and J lost 4 bases, with 18 bases between them. Germline values: CDR1 MDHEN, CDR2 SYDVKM. The CDR3 protein is CASSFSPAGESTEAFF. CDR3 in DNA: TGTGCCAGCAGTTTTTCGCCAGCTGGGGAGTCCACTGAAGCTTTCTTT.

The chain carries TRBV19 and TRBJ1-1; no clear D. The germline gives CDR1 LNHDA, CDR2 SQIVND (reference sequence). Trimming removed 10 bases at V and 1 base at J, with 19 bases between. This CDR3 comprises 15 residues. The CDR3 protein is CATARSGRRNTEAFF. The CDR3 DNA sequence: TGTGCCACTGCCCGGTCCGGGCGGAGGAACACTGAAGCTTTCTTT.

This clonotype was seen a few times. The J gene is TRBJ2-3, the V gene TRBV28; D is tentatively TRBD1 or TRBD2 (5 bases each). V was trimmed by 10 bases and J by 13 bases, leaving 15 bases between them. The CDR3 has 10 residues. Germline V CDR1 and CDR2: MDHEN, SYDVKM. In DNA, the CDR3 is TGTGCCACCCAAGGGACGTCAAAGTATTTT. Residues: CATQGTSKYF.

This clonotype was seen many times. The J gene is TRBJ1-6, the V gene TRBV2, with unresolved D. From germline, CDR1 is SNHLY and CDR2 FYNNEI. CDR3 size: 14 residues. V gave up 3 bases and J gave up 0 bases, with 3 bases separating them. The CDR3 loop reads CASSDSSYNSPLHF. CDR3 bases: TGTGCCAGCAGTGATAGCTCCTATAATTCACCCCTCCACTTT.

This clonotype was recorded a few times. The V call is TRBV4-1, the J call TRBJ2-7, with a tentative D call TRBD2 (5 bases). Trimming stripped 4 bases from V and 2 bases from J, with 18 bases between. Germline V gene lookup returns CDR1 MGHRA and CDR2 YSYEKL. The CDR3 sequence is 16 residues long. CDR3 coding DNA: TGCGCCAGCAGCCTCCGAGCGGACGATTGGGCCTACGAGCAGTACTTC. Translation: CASSLRADDWAYEQYF.

At least ten counts were recorded for this clonotype. This rearrangement joins TRBV3-1 to TRBJ1-2; 7 nucleotides align to TRBD1. The germline V gene has CDR1 LGHDT and CDR2 YNNKEL (reference sequence). The CDR3 contains 13 residues. V lost 3 bases to trimming and J lost 8 bases; unmatched junction nucleotides: 6. The CDR3 DNA follows: TGTGCCAGCAGCCAGGGTACAGGGGCCGGCTACACCTTC. This codes for CASSQGTGAGYTF.

There are many counts of this clonotype. The rearrangement joins TRBV3-1 to TRBJ2-7; D is ambiguous. V gave up 4 bases and J gave up 0 bases, with 10 bases separating them. CDR1 and CDR2 from the germline V gene are LGHDT and YNNKEL (reference sequence). This CDR3 has 14 amino acids. CDR3: CASSRTVLSYEQYF. The DNA for the CDR3 is TGTGCCAGCAGCCGGACGGTCCTCTCCTACGAGCAGTACTTC.

Only a few counts were recorded for this clonotype. The chain combines TRBV18 with TRBJ1-5; 8 bases map to TRBD1. Per germline, CDR1 KGHSH and CDR2 LQKENI. The V and J ends lost 5 bases and 4 bases, in that order; junction bases with no gene match: 7. This CDR3 is 15 amino acids long. The CDR3 spells CASSLGQGTNQPQHF. The DNA of the CDR3 is TGTGCCAGCTCATTAGGACAGGGCACTAATCAGCCCCAGCATTTT.

The chain is built from TRBV20-1 and TRBJ2-3; 8 bases fit TRBD2. V was clipped by 1 base and J by 8 bases; unmatched bases: 2. This CDR3 contains 12 residues. Germline V gene lookup returns CDR1 DFQATT and CDR2 SNEGSKA (reference sequence). The CDR3 bases are TGCAGTGCTAGAGGCGGGGGGCGTACGCAGTATTTT. Translation gives CSARGGGRTQYF.

Ten or more counts support this clonotype. The J gene is TRBJ2-5, the V gene TRBV11-2, with D tentatively TRBD2 (5 bases). This CDR3 contains 13 residues. V was trimmed by 5 bases and J by 5 bases, leaving 12 bases between them. Germline loops: CDR1 SGHAT, CDR2 FQNNGV. CDR3 coding DNA: TGTGCCAGCAGCGCCACGGGGATGGAGACCCAGTACTTC. Its protein is CASSATGMETQYF.

This clonotype was seen at least ten times. The chain joins TRBV6-4 to TRBJ2-5; 11 nucleotides match TRBD2. Germline CDR1 and CDR2: MRHNA and SNTAGT. This CDR3 is built from 15 residues. Germline trimming cut 4 bases from V and 4 bases from J; bases unmatched to any gene: 5. The CDR3 bases are TGTGCCAGCAGTGCAACTAGCGGGGGTGGAGAGACCCAGTACTTC. This encodes CASSATSGGGETQYF.

This clonotype was detected many times. The V and J genes are TRBV12-3 or TRBV12-4 and TRBJ1-2; 7 nucleotides align to TRBD1. The ends lost 3 bases at V and 7 bases at J; junction bases unmatched: 8. The CDR3 runs 14 residues. The CDR3 DNA is TGTGCCAGCAGTTTTTCCCAGGGGGGCTCTGGCTACACCTTC. It codes for CASSFSQGGSGYTF.

This clonotype showed up just once. V usage is TRBV6-6 and J usage is TRBJ2-5; no definite D call. V lost 0 bases to trimming and J lost 5 bases, with 10 bases between them. CDR3 size: 14 residues. CDR1 is MNHNY, CDR2 SVGAGI, per germline (reference sequence). The CDR3 protein is CASSYSSVGETQYF. The CDR3 DNA reads TGTGCCAGCAGTTACTCGTCGGTGGGGGAGACCCAGTACTTC.

This clonotype was recorded many times. The chain carries TRBV5-1 and TRBJ1-1, with D uncertain. The CDR3 extends over 14 amino acids. Germline V gives CDR1 SGHRS, CDR2 YFSETQ. V dropped 2 bases and J dropped 0 bases, with 8 bases sitting between them. The CDR3 protein is CASSLGSLNTEAFF. As DNA, the CDR3 is TGCGCCAGCAGCTTAGGCAGTTTGAACACTGAAGCTTTCTTT.

This clonotype was detected many times. The CDR3 is CASSPEADTEAFF. DNA of the CDR3: TGTGCCAGCAGCCCGGAGGCCGACACTGAAGCTTTCTTT. This chain joins TRBV13 and TRBJ1-1; D gene ambiguous. Between the trimmed V and J ends, which lost 5 bases and 3 bases, there was a span of 10 bases. The CDR3 has 13 residues. Germline lookup yields CDR1 PRHDT and CDR2 FYEKMQ (reference sequence).

The chain couples TRBV13 to TRBJ2-7; D ambiguous. V was pared by 5 bases and J by 5 bases, with 19 bases between. The CDR3 length is 15 residues. CDR1 PRHDT and CDR2 FYEKMQ come from the germline V gene (reference sequence). The CDR3 coding sequence is TGTGCCAGCAGCGTAACCAACCCTGGGCAGAACGAGCAGTACTTC. Protein sequence: CASSVTNPGQNEQYF.

The J gene is TRBJ2-6, the V gene TRBV3-1; D is undetermined. The CDR3 has 15 residues. Germline CDR1 LGHDT, CDR2 YNNKEL (reference sequence). V was shortened by 1 base and J by 4 bases, with 8 bases between the two germline ends. The CDR3 DNA reads as TGTGCCAGCAGCCAAGGGTGGCAAGGGGCCAACGTCCTGACTTTC. Protein sequence: CASSQGWQGANVLTF.

This clonotype has ten or more counts. CDR3 residues: CASSLGLSEKLFF. CDR3 DNA sequence: TGTGCCAGCAGCTTAGGGCTAAGTGAAAAACTGTTTTTT. This sequence joins TRBV7-8 and TRBJ1-4, with no clear D. CDR1 SGHVS and CDR2 FQNEAQ come from the germline V gene. The CDR3 spans 13 residues. The germline V and J ends were trimmed by 1 base and 7 bases, with 7 bases remaining between them.